Here is one TCR beta chain with its context. The antigen it recognizes is unknown. Nothing much larger sits one base from this clone, and base qualities are not available. The sample's treatment or condition label, decoded: 10-day PBMC culture with coronavirus spike peptide pools or control peptides (ViraFEST assay). The ViraFEST assay was used in the study, in which antigen-specific T cells were expanded with peptide pools and expanded clonotypes were subsequently identified by TCR sequencing. The convalescent patients' positive SARS-CoV-2 PCR tests were from March to December 2020, which was before the Alpha, Beta and Delta variants emerged in the United States. Under 2.5 million PBMCs per well were cultured in IMDM with approximately 5% human AB serum and 8.5 to 10 IU/ml IL-2, plus 10 ug/ml peptide pools. On days 3 and 7, half of the culture medium was replaced with fresh IL-2-containing medium. CD4+ T cells were isolated after 10 days of culture through negative selection using the EasySep CD4+ T cell isolation kit. Ficoll-Paque Plus gradient centrifugation was used to isolate PBMCs from whole blood, and the isolated PBMCs were then either used fresh or cryopreserved at -140C. Each culture condition was generally run in triplicate wells.

The library relied on PCR. At the Johns Hopkins FTIC core, DNA from the cultured CD4+ T cells underwent TCR sequencing with the Oncomine TCR Beta short-read assay. Genomic DNA was extracted from the cultured CD4+ T cells with the QIAamp micro DNA kit. The Oncomine TCR Beta libraries from cultured CD4+ T cells were pooled using unique dual indexes and then sequenced on an Illumina iSeq 100. The authors processed their data as follows. Non-productive sequences were removed, and CDR3s that did not start with C, did not end with F or W, or were shorter than 7 amino acids were discarded. Antigen-specific clonotypes were identified using the MANAFEST web application through comparison of peptide-stimulated wells with reference and other culture wells. To be called positive, a clone needed an FDR below 0.05, an odds ratio above 5, and a productive frequency above 0.1% in at least two of three replicate wells. Clonotypes that were significantly expanded in both SARS-CoV-2 spike wells and at least one common cold coronavirus spike condition were defined as cross-reactive. CDR3 homology was assessed with Levenshtein distances (stringdist) and unrooted phylogenetic trees (ape) in R version 3.6.1. The public reads were reprocessed in TCRdb via fastp at Q25 and MiXCR, keeping in-frame beta chains. Rows merge per CDR3 protein into single entries with the most common DNA and genes. TCRdb's processing, not the study's, gives the V and J calls here. The sample table lists 15,000 or so distinct CDR3 sequences, about three quarters of them with a count of one. The top ten constitute about 16% of the sample.

The sample comes from a study of vaccination and CD4 T cells after COVID-19 (dated by TCRdb to between 2021 and 2022). In terms of the full investigation: Every convalescent patient had a positive nasal swab PCR test for SARS-CoV-2, with mild disease in roughly nine patients and severe disease in one. The spike-specific CD4+ TCR repertoire was compared before and after mRNA vaccination in about nine COVID-19 convalescent patients and a handful of infection-naive healthy vaccine recipients. Each participant got two doses of either the Pfizer-BioNTech BNT162b2 vaccine (n=8) or the Moderna mRNA-1273 vaccine (n=2). Six males and four females were included in the convalescent cohort, with two Hispanic individuals, seven Caucasians, two Asians and one multiracial person represented. Post-vaccine blood samples were taken a median of around 70 days after the second vaccine dose, with a range of about 13 to 241 days. In control cultures, a CEFX viral epitope pool was used as positive control, an HIV-1 Nef peptide pool was used as negative control, or no peptide was added. Post-COVID blood samples were collected from convalescent patients a median of roughly 100 days after diagnosis, with a range of about 30 to 161 days. Culture stimuli were overlapping spike peptide pools from SARS-CoV-2 and from the common cold coronaviruses HCoV-NL63, HCoV-OC43 and HCoV-229E.

The germline V gene gives CDR1 as MNHEY and CDR2 as SVGAGI. The CDR3 runs 15 amino acids, cysteine and phenylalanine included. The entry retains the CDR3 DNA only, 45 bases that are in frame from base 1. Trimming at the junction amounts to 0 bases on V and 4 bases on J, and the germline ends lie 12 bases apart. What the work shows at the level of the full study, not this receptor alone: Among convalescent patients, a median about 86% of the SARS-CoV-2-reactive clones seen after vaccination appeared only after vaccination, which suggests priming specific to the vaccine. Nearly all vaccine-specific clones in convalescent patients (304 of 307) were mono-reactive for SARS-CoV-2 spike rather than cross-reactive with common cold coronaviruses. The number of convalescent patients in the study was relatively small, and the study did not examine early timepoints following natural infection. Although the median number of SARS-CoV-2-reactive clonotypes went up from roughly 23 after infection to approximately 40 after vaccination, the increase was not significant.

Source material: CD4+ T cells from blood, cultured in vitro. The TCR comes from a human donor who had recovered from COVID-19. This sequence uses TRBV6-5 and TRBJ1-2, with no confidently assigned D gene. The bases read TGTGCCAGCAGTTACTCGAAGGGCGGAAGCTATGGCTACACCTTC. It translates to CASSYSKGGSYGYTF.